The entry below gives a single TCR beta chain sequence along with its context. The antigen remains undetermined. Vbeta (60) and Jbeta (13) primers were used in the PCR. TCRdb's copy holds only in-frame clones and misses some; the assay was immunoSEQ multiplex PCR. The sample includes 95,000 to 110,000 clones, under 80% of them seen just once. The source of the sample is a study of cytomegalovirus exposure and HLA in healthy donors. Study conclusions and caveats: A link between a missense DCLRE1C variant and TCR beta V- and J-gene trimming emerged from a later analysis. Highly shared sequence variants in one cluster were likely a sequencing artifact. Researchers reportedly found TCR beta sequences accurately predicted most subjects' HLA-A and HLA-B alleles. CMV serostatus was the sole immune exposure information available.

Germline CDR1 is SGHRS and CDR2 is YFSETQ. The V and J ends lost 4 bases and 1 base respectively, with 8 bases between them. This CDR3 is 13 amino acids long. The sequenced sample consisted of PBMCs. The receptor's source is a woman aged 40 to 50 in good health and CMV-seropositive. V gene TRBV5-1 combines with J gene TRBJ2-5; D ambiguous. CDR3 sequence reads: CASSGGGQETQYF. The CDR3 DNA reads as TGCGCCAGCAGCGGTGGCGGCCAAGAGACCCAGTACTTC.